This T cell receptor (beta chain) was observed in a study of T cell repertoires in cytomegalovirus infection. Using its own MiXCR run on the reads, TCRdb lists one record per CDR3 protein. The sample has tens of thousands of distinct CDR3 sequences; roughly 20% are singletons. The CDR3 sequence is 15 residues long. Germline V gives CDR1 SGHDT, CDR2 YYEEEE. V lost 0 bases, J lost 1 base, and 10 bases lay in between. Remarks on this clonotype: Its antigen is as yet unknown.

The input for sequencing was CD8+ T cells from cultured PBMCs, taken from culture after CMV antigen stimulation. The chain uses TRBV5-6 and TRBJ1-1, with D unclear. The clonotype was recovered from a human donor in good health (CMV status not recorded). Some clones in this sample may be carry-over from other donors' samples. CDR3 sequence: CASSLVGAGNTEAFF. DNA for the CDR3: TGTGCCAGCAGCTTGGTGGGCGCTGGGAACACTGAAGCTTTCTTT.